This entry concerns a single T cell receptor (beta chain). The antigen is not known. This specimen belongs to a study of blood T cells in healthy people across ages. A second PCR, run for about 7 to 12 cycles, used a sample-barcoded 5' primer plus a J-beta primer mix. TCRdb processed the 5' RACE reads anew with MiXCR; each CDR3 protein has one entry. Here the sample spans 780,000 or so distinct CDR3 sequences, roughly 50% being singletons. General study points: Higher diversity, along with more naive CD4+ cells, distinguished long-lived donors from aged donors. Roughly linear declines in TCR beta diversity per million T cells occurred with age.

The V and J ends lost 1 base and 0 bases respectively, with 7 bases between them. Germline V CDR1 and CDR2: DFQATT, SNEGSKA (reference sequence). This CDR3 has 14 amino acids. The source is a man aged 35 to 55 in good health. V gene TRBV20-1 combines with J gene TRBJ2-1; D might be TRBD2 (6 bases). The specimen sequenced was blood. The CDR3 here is CSARGLDSYNEQFF. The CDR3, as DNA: TGCAGTGCTAGAGGACTAGACTCCTACAATGAGCAGTTCTTC.